These 6 T cell receptor beta chains were all obtained from the same sample, sequenced in a study of T cell repertoires in cytomegalovirus infection. Their target antigens are unknown. From the reads, TCRdb called clonotypes with MiXCR, one entry per CDR3 protein. The repertoire holds approximately 910,000 distinct CDR3 sequences, with roughly 30% as singletons. The starting material was cultured CD8+ T cells from PBMCs, obtained from culture after CMV antigen stimulation. Source of these receptors: a human donor in good health (CMV status not recorded). Some clones in this sample may be carry-over from other donors' samples.

J is TRBJ2-7 and V is TRBV20-1, with D perhaps matching TRBD1 (6 bases). Trimming removed 0 bases from V and 0 bases from J, with 21 bases in between. This CDR3 contains 18 residues. Germline V gene sequence: CDR1 DFQATT, CDR2 SNEGSKA (reference sequence). CDR3 amino acids: CSARDLQLTGPSSYEQYV. CDR3 nucleotide sequence: TGCAGTGCTAGAGATCTTCAACTAACAGGGCCTAGCTCCTACGAGCAGTACGTC.

This clonotype was observed a single time. A much bigger clone sits one base away, suggesting this may be a read error. The genes are TRBV7-2 and TRBJ2-5; a weak D match, TRBD2 (6 bases). The germline V gene has CDR1 SGHTA and CDR2 FQGNSA. Between the trimmed V and J ends, which lost 5 bases and 5 bases, there was a span of 18 bases. The CDR3 totals 15 residues. The CDR3 here is CASSPLLAVNETQYF. The CDR3, as DNA: TGTGCCAGCAGCCCCCTTTTAGCGGTTAACGAGACCCAGTACTTC.

The chain recombines TRBV5-1 with TRBJ2-1, with D perhaps TRBD1 (6 bases). Deletions cut 0 bases from V and 4 bases from J, with 20 bases between. CDR1 and CDR2 from the germline V gene are SGHRS and YFSETQ. This CDR3 region has 18 residues. CDR3 residues: CASSLVGSGTKLYNEQFF. As DNA, the CDR3 is TGCGCCAGCAGCTTGGTTGGATCGGGGACAAAGCTATACAATGAGCAGTTCTTC.

The table lists this clonotype with many counts. The genes are TRBV6-6 and TRBJ2-2, with TRBD2 as a possible D gene (7 bases). V was pared by 3 bases and J by 4 bases, with 18 bases between. This CDR3 comprises 17 residues. The germline gives CDR1 MNHNY, CDR2 SVGAGI (reference sequence). CDR3 residues: CASSYIWGGQGTGELFF. CDR3 sequence (DNA): TGTGCCAGCAGTTATATATGGGGGGGCCAGGGCACCGGGGAGCTGTTTTTT.

CDR3 sequence: CASSESDRFYEQYF. The CDR3 bases are TGTGCCAGCAGTGAATCGGACAGATTCTACGAGCAGTACTTC. This chain links TRBV2 with TRBJ2-7; perhaps TRBD1 as D (6 bases). CDR3 length: 14 residues. V lost 2 bases and J 3 bases, leaving 11 bases between the germline ends. In germline, CDR1 is SNHLY, CDR2 FYNNEI.

This clonotype was found many times. The V gene is TRBV7-2, the J gene TRBJ1-5, with a tentative D call TRBD1 (6 bases). Germline V lookup: CDR1 SGHTA, CDR2 FQGNSA. V gave up 0 bases and J gave up 6 bases, with 9 bases separating them. The CDR3 has 14 amino acids. The CDR3 loop is CASSLAAGAQPQHF. The CDR3, as DNA: TGTGCCAGCAGCTTAGCGGCAGGGGCTCAGCCCCAGCATTTT.